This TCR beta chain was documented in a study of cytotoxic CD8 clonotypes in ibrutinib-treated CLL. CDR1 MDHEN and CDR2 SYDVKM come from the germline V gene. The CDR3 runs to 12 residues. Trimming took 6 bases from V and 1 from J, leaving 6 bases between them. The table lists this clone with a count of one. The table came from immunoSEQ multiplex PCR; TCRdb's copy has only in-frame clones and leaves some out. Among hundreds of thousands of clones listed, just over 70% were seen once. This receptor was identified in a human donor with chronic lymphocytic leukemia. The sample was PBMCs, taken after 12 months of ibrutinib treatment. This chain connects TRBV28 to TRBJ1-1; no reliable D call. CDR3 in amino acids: CASRVANTEAFF. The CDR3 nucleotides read TGTGCCAGCAGGGTCGCGAACACTGAAGCTTTCTTT.